These 8 T cell receptor beta chains share one sample of origin, sequenced in a study of blood T cells in healthy people across ages (dated by TCRdb to about 2015). Library generation was performed with 5' RACE. A second 7 to 11 cycle PCR used a sample-barcoded 5' primer and a J-beta primer mix. Through fastp at Q25 and MiXCR, TCRdb rebuilt clones from the public reads, retaining in-frame beta chains. When rows share a CDR3 protein, they turn into one entry using the most common DNA and genes. For this sample the table gives around 2 million distinct CDR3 sequences, of which around 42% were detected only once. The leading ten clones occupy more than 20% of the sample. The specimen sequenced was blood. These receptor sequences come from a human donor in good health.

The chain joins TRBV11-2 to TRBJ2-7, with D perhaps matching TRBD1 (5 bases). The DNA end favors TRBJ2-5, so the J call may be wrong. CDR1 SGHAT and CDR2 FQNNGV come from the germline V gene. The CDR3 has 15 residues. CDR3: CASSFATALRETQYF. The CDR3 nucleotides read TGTGCCAGCAGCTTTGCGACAGCTTTAAGGGAGACCCAGTACTTC.

The chain is built from TRBV19 and TRBJ2-7; D gene ambiguous. The J call is doubtful: the DNA matches TRBJ2-5 better. CDR3 length: 12 amino acids. Germline V gene lookup returns CDR1 LNHDA and CDR2 SQIVND (reference sequence). The CDR3 is CASRGESETQYF. The CDR3 DNA reads as TGTGCCAGTCGTGGGGAATCAGAGACCCAGTACTTC.

V and J are TRBV6-1 and TRBJ2-1, with TRBD2 matching over 13 bases. Germline V gene data show CDR1 as MNHNS and CDR2 as SASEGT. The CDR3 spans 15 residues. The V and J ends lost 10 bases and 8 bases, in that order; junction bases with no gene match: 11. Here the CDR3 reads CATAATSGGRDEQFF. In DNA form, the CDR3 reads TGTGCCACCGCGGCGACTAGCGGGGGGAGGGATGAGCAGTTCTTC.

This clonotype occurred a few times. A read error may account for a junction end that differs from germline. V gene TRBV7-2 combines with J gene TRBJ2-6, with D perhaps TRBD1 (6 bases). Germline CDR1 and CDR2: SGHTA and FQGNSA. This CDR3 is built from 15 residues. DNA of the CDR3: TGTGCCATCAGCACCGACAGGTCCGGGGCCAACGTCCTGACTTTC. The encoded protein is CAISTDRSGANVLTF.

As for this clonotype: One end of the junction fails to match germline, which may point to a read error. The genes are TRBV7-6 and TRBJ2-1, with a tentative D call TRBD2 (6 bases). CDR3 length: 17 residues. Per germline, CDR1 SGHVS and CDR2 FNYEAQ. CDR3 bases: TGTGCCGGCAGCTTATACCCCGGGACTGAATCCTACAATGAGCAGTTCTTC. Translation gives CAGSLYPGTESYNEQFF. The full variable domain, with the rest looked up from reference TRBV7-6 and TRBJ2-1, is GAGVSQSPRYKVTKRGQDVALRCDPISGHVSLYWYRQALGQGPEFLTYFNYEAQQDKSGLPNDRFSAERPEGSISTLTIQRTEQRDSAMYRCAGSLYPGTESYNEQFFGPGTRLTVL.

This clonotype turned up a few times. This sequence joins TRBV4-1 and TRBJ2-6; unclear D gene. Germline CDR1 reads MGHRA; CDR2 reads YSYEKL. Trimming took 0 bases from V and 13 from J, leaving 13 bases between them. CDR3 size: 14 residues. The CDR3 loop reads CASSQDPLTVVLTF. In nucleotides, the CDR3 is TGCGCCAGCAGCCAAGACCCTCTGACGGTAGTCCTGACTTTC.

The chain joins TRBV7-2 to TRBJ1-2; D is unclear. Germline CDR1 SGHTA, CDR2 FQGNSA. This CDR3 has 13 amino acids. Deletions cut 5 bases from V and 8 bases from J, with 15 bases between. CDR3 DNA sequence: TGTGCCAGCAGCCCAGACACCCCGGGAGGCTACACCTTC. Encoded protein: CASSPDTPGGYTF.

This chain uses TRBV4-3 with TRBJ2-1; D gene uncertain. This CDR3 contains 15 residues. V gave up 4 bases and J gave up 10 bases, with 20 bases separating them. Germline V gene sequence: CDR1 LGHNA, CDR2 YSLEER. The CDR3 reads CASSPLWPSSYEQFF. The CDR3 DNA reads as TGCGCCAGCAGCCCCCTATGGCCCTCATCGTACGAGCAGTTCTTC.